The 4 T cell receptor beta chains given below trace back to one sample, sequenced in a study of T cell changes during pregnancy in multiple sclerosis. Produced via immunoSEQ multiplex PCR; TCRdb's table is partial and in-frame only. The sample has under 120,000 clones, 90% to 95% seen once. Sample: peripheral blood, taken after pregnancy. These receptors were obtained from a female donor with multiple sclerosis, enrolled in a pregnancy study.

CDR3 nucleotides: TGTGCCAGCAGTTTCCCAAGGCCCGACACGTTCTATGGCTACACCTTC. It specifies CASSFPRPDTFYGYTF. The rearrangement joins TRBV7-9 to TRBJ1-2; D gene uncertain. V lost 6 bases and J 4 bases, leaving 21 bases between the germline ends. CDR1 and CDR2 (germline): SEHNR, FQNEAQ (reference sequence). CDR3 size: 16 residues.

This sequence joins TRBV5-1 and TRBJ1-1; D perhaps matches TRBD1 (6 bases). Per the germline V gene, CDR1 is SGHRS and CDR2 is YFSETQ. CDR3 length: 14 amino acids. Trimming removed 4 bases from V and 7 bases from J, with 17 bases in between. This CDR3 reads CASSPAPSQGEAFF. The CDR3 region has the DNA TGCGCCAGCAGCCCCGCCCCGTCACAGGGTGAAGCTTTCTTT. Variable domain in full (rest from reference TRBV5-1 and TRBJ1-1): KAGVTQTPRYLIKTRGQQVTLSCSPISGHRSVSWYQQTPGQGLQFLFEYFSETQRNKGNFPGRFSGRQFSNSRSEMNVSTLELGDSALYLCASSPAPSQGEAFFGQGTRLTVV.

This clone was seen only once. This chain connects TRBV6-5 to TRBJ1-1, with 7 nucleotides matching TRBD1. Unmatched junction bases numbered 10, after V lost 2 bases and J lost 10 bases. The CDR3 has 14 residues. Germline CDR1 MNHEY, CDR2 SVGAGI. The CDR3 DNA is TGTGCCAGCAGTTACCTTAAGACAGGGCACGGAGCTTTCTTT. Encoded protein: CASSYLKTGHGAFF.

V is TRBV2 and J is TRBJ2-7, with D maybe TRBD1 (6 bases). Looked up from germline, CDR1 is SNHLY and CDR2 is FYNNEI. V was pared by 3 bases and J by 5 bases, with 14 bases between. This CDR3 comprises 14 residues. In nucleotides, the CDR3 is TGTGCCAGCAGTGAGGTCCAGGGGCTCCACGAGCAGTACTTC. Amino acid sequence: CASSEVQGLHEQYF.